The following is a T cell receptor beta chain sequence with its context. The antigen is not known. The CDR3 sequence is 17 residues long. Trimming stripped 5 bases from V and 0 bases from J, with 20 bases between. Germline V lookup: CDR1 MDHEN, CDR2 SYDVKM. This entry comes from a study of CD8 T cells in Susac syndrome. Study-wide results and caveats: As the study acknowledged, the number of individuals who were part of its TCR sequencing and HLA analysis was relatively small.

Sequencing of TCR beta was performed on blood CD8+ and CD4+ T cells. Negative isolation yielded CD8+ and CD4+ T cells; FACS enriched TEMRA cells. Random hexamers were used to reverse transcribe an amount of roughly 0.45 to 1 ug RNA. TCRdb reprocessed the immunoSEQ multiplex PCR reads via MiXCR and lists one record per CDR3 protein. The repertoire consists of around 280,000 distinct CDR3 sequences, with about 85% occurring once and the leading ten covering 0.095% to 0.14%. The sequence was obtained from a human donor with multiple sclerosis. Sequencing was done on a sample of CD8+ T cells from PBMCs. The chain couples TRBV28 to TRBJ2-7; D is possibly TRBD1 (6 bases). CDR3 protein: CASSASWGHLLSYEQYF. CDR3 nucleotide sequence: TGTGCCAGCAGTGCGAGCTGGGGACACCTACTCTCCTACGAGCAGTACTTC. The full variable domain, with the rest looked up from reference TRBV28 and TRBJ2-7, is DVKVTQSSRYLVKRTGEKVFLECVQDMDHENMFWYRQDPGLGLRLIYFSYDVKMKEKGDIPEGYSVSREKKERFSLILESASTNQTSMYLCASSASWGHLLSYEQYFGPGTRLTVT.